What follows describes a single T cell receptor (beta chain). The source of the sample is a study of Ad26.COV2.S vaccination and SARS-CoV-2 variants. Treatment indicated: over 15 received Ad26.COV2.S at low or high dose, single or two shots; 5 received placebo; per-sample allocation not given. The study sampled participants on day 63 after the first vaccine or placebo injection. Germline V CDR1 and CDR2: KGHSH, LQKENI. CDR3 length: 17 residues. Trimming removed 3 bases at V and 2 bases at J, with 17 bases between. Assay used: immunoSEQ multiplex PCR; TCRdb lists only in-frame clones, some missing. The data show over 400,000 clones, about 91% seen once.

This TCR was sampled from a person aged 18-60 years who received the Ad26.COV2.S COVID-19 vaccine or a placebo. The V call is TRBV18, the J call TRBJ1-5, with TRBD1 as a possible D gene (5 bases). The sample consisted of peripheral blood, taken in a trial of Ad26.COV2.S vaccine versus placebo. CDR3 DNA: TGTGCCAGCTCACCGCGGGGTATAGGAGGGGGCAATCAGCCCCAGCATTTT. It codes for CASSPRGIGGGNQPQHF.